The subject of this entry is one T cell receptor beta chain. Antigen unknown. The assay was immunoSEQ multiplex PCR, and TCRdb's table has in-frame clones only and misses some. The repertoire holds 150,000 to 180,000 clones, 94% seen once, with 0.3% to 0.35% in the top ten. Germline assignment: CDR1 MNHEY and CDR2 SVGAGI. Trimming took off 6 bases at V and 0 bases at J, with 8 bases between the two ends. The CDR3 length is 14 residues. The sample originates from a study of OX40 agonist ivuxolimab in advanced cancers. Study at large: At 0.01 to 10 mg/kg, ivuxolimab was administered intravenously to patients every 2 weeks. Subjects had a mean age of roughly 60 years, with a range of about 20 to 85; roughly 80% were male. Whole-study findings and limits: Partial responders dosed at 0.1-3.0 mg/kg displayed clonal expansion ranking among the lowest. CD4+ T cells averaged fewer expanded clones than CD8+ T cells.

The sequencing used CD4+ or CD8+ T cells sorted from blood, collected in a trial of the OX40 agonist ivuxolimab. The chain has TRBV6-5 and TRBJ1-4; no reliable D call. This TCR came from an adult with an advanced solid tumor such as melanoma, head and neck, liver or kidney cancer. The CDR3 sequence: CASSLFATNEKLFF. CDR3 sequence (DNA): TGTGCCAGCAGCCTTTTTGCAACTAATGAAAAACTGTTTTTT.